Below are 7 T cell receptor beta chains sequenced from a single sample in a study of PD-L1 blockade in urothelial cancer. Clones were sequenced by immunoSEQ multiplex PCR, and TCRdb holds only the in-frame ones, with some missing. Here the sample spans 55,000 to 80,000 clones, 86% being singletons. Time point reported: pretreatment peripheral blood. This specimen was PBMCs, taken around atezolizumab (anti-PD-L1) treatment. The receptor set was obtained from a man in his 60s with urothelial cancer.

This clone was recorded once. V usage is TRBV14 and J usage is TRBJ2-3, with 7 bases aligning to TRBD2. After removal of 1 base from V and 14 bases from J, the junction contained 9 bases not matched to a gene. The CDR3 loop spans 13 amino acids. Looked up from germline, CDR1 is SGHDN and CDR2 is FVKESK. As DNA, the CDR3 is TGTGCCAGCAGCCAAGTCGTCCAGCGGGGAATGTATTTT. Translation: CASSQVVQRGMYF.

This sequence joins TRBV10-2 and TRBJ2-4, with D maybe TRBD1 (5 bases). The CDR3 spans 16 residues. V was shortened by 3 bases and J by 0 bases, with 12 bases between the two germline ends. CDR1 and CDR2 from the germline V gene are WSHSY and SAAADI. CDR3 protein: CASSELTELAKNIQYF. The CDR3 nucleotides read TGCGCCAGCAGTGAACTGACAGAGCTAGCCAAAAACATTCAGTACTTC.

In nucleotides, the CDR3 is TGTGCCTGGAACCAGGGCAGGGCCTCCTACGAGCAGTACTTC. It specifies CAWNQGRASYEQYF. The chain links TRBV30 to TRBJ2-7; tentative D call: TRBD1 (5 bases). Per germline, CDR1 GTSNPN and CDR2 SVGIG (reference sequence). The V and J ends lost 4 bases and 0 bases respectively, with 13 bases between them. There are 14 residues in the CDR3.

V and J are TRBV7-9 and TRBJ2-7; TRBD1 matches 8 bases. The CDR3 has 13 residues. CDR1 and CDR2 (germline): SEHNR, FQNEAQ (reference sequence). The V gene end was trimmed by 4 bases and the J gene end by 12 bases; junction bases not matched to a gene: 11. CDR3 amino acids: CASSSPGQVFWYF. For the CDR3, the DNA is TGTGCCAGCAGCTCACCGGGACAGGTTTTCTGGTACTTC.

The V and J genes are TRBV5-1 and TRBJ1-1; D is possibly TRBD1 (6 bases). Germline V gene data show CDR1 as SGHRS and CDR2 as YFSETQ. V dropped 4 bases and J dropped 6 bases, with 28 bases sitting between them. The CDR3 runs to 18 residues. CDR3 amino acids: CASSVTGSSTILDSEAFF. CDR3 nucleotide sequence: TGCGCCAGCAGCGTCACAGGGTCAAGCACCATATTAGATTCTGAAGCTTTCTTT.

The chain uses TRBV19 and TRBJ1-1; D gene uncertain. In germline, CDR1 is LNHDA, CDR2 SQIVND (reference sequence). Trimming cost V 5 bases and J 0 bases, with 7 bases left between them. CDR3 length: 13 amino acids. The CDR3 region has the DNA TGTGCCAGTAGTTCCTCTATGAACACTGAAGCTTTCTTT. This gives the protein CASSSSMNTEAFF.

This chain joins TRBV14 and TRBJ2-7; 10 bases map to TRBD1. The ends lost 4 bases at V and 5 bases at J; junction bases unmatched: 5. Germline V gene data show CDR1 as SGHDN and CDR2 as FVKESK. This CDR3 has 14 residues. The DNA for the CDR3 is TGTGCCAGCAGCCCCCGGGACAGGGGTCACGAGCAGTACTTC. It is translated as CASSPRDRGHEQYF.